This entry lists 28 T cell receptor beta chains sequenced from one sample in a study of cytomegalovirus exposure and HLA in healthy donors. The PCR contained 60 Vbeta and 13 Jbeta primers. Only in-frame clones appear in the TCRdb table, and some are missing; sequencing was by immunoSEQ multiplex PCR. The table has 130,000 to 150,000 clones, roughly 80% seen once. The sequenced sample was PBMCs. These receptors were taken from a male donor in good health and CMV-seronegative.

The V call is TRBV6-1, the J call TRBJ2-7, with D possibly matching TRBD1 (6 bases). CDR1 and CDR2 (germline): MNHNS, SASEGT. This CDR3 is built from 14 residues. The V end lost 1 base, the J end lost 6 bases, and 13 bases lay between the germline ends. DNA for the CDR3: TGTGCCAGCAGTGAAGAACAGGGATGGGTCGAGCAGTACTTC. It codes for CASSEEQGWVEQYF.

The chain joins TRBV18 to TRBJ2-5; a possible D gene is TRBD1 (6 bases). The germline V gene has CDR1 KGHSH and CDR2 LQKENI. The V and J ends lost 4 bases and 0 bases respectively, with 12 bases between them. This CDR3 spans 15 amino acids. CDR3 in amino acids: CASSRETGNQETQYF. The CDR3 region has the DNA TGTGCCAGCTCACGAGAGACAGGAAACCAAGAGACCCAGTACTTC.

This clone showed up just once. V usage is TRBV4-3 and J usage is TRBJ2-3; D may be TRBD1 (5 bases). Germline V gene sequence: CDR1 LGHNA, CDR2 YSLEER. V dropped 0 bases and J dropped 5 bases, with 18 bases sitting between them. The CDR3 length is 17 residues. CDR3 nucleotides: TGCGCCAGCAGCCAAGATTGGGGCCTCTTAGTCGGAGATACGCAGTATTTT. This encodes CASSQDWGLLVGDTQYF.

V usage is TRBV18 and J usage is TRBJ2-3, with D unclear. V was cut by 6 bases and J by 3 bases, with 4 bases left in between. The CDR3 length is 11 residues. Germline CDR1 and CDR2: KGHSH and LQKENI. CDR3 DNA sequence: TGTGCCAGCTCTCTTACAGATACGCAGTATTTT. Translating gives CASSLTDTQYF.

On this clone: A junction end diverges from the germline sequence, so it may reflect a read error. CDR3: CVISQQGNTEAFF. The CDR3 region has the DNA TGTGTCATCAGCCAACAGGGGAACACTGAAGCTTTCTTT. The chain joins TRBV10-3 to TRBJ1-1; D might be TRBD1 (6 bases). The CDR3 is made up of 13 amino acids. Looked up from germline, CDR1 is ENHRY and CDR2 is SYGVKD.

The chain has TRBV4-1 and TRBJ1-4, with 7 bases aligning to TRBD1. CDR1 and CDR2 from the germline V gene are MGHRA and YSYEKL. CDR3 length equals 15 residues. J lost 2 bases, V lost 4 bases, and 4 bases had no gene match. The CDR3 region has the DNA TGCGCCAGCAGCCTCATACAGGGGACTAATGAAAAACTGTTTTTT. Amino acids: CASSLIQGTNEKLFF.

The genes are TRBV4-1 and TRBJ1-2; unclear D gene. The CDR3 extends over 15 amino acids. Trimming removed 4 bases at V and 8 bases at J, with 20 bases between. Germline CDR1 MGHRA, CDR2 YSYEKL. CDR3 in DNA: TGCGCCAGCAGCCCCTCCCCTGCAGGAGGTGAGGGCTACACCTTC. The encoded protein is CASSPSPAGGEGYTF.

J is TRBJ1-4 and V is TRBV7-9, with a weak D call TRBD1 (5 bases). V was pared by 5 bases and J by 3 bases, with 13 bases between. Germline-derived CDR1 and CDR2 are SEHNR and FQNEAQ (reference sequence). The CDR3 length is 15 residues. CDR3 amino acids: CASSTGGKPNEKLFF. The DNA for the CDR3 is TGTGCCAGCAGCACGGGGGGGAAACCTAATGAAAAACTGTTTTTT. The full variable domain, with the rest looked up from reference TRBV7-9 and TRBJ1-4, is DTGVSQNPRHKITKRGQNVTFRCDPISEHNRLYWYRQTLGQGPEFLTYFQNEAQLEKSRLLSDRFSAERPKGSFSTLEIQRTEQGDSAMYLCASSTGGKPNEKLFFGSGTQLSVL.

The chain joins TRBV27 to TRBJ2-7; 11 bases agree with TRBD1. CDR1 is MNHEY and CDR2 is SMNVEV in the germline V gene (reference sequence). Trimming at V came to 6 bases and at J to 4 bases, leaving 26 bases not matched to a gene. This CDR3 has 21 amino acids. The CDR3 loop reads CASSSKGGGRTGGIFLYEQYF. The CDR3 region has the DNA TGTGCCAGCAGCAGTAAGGGGGGGGGACGGACAGGGGGCATTTTTTTGTACGAGCAGTACTTC.

The chain couples TRBV4-1 to TRBJ1-2; D not resolved. In germline, CDR1 is MGHRA, CDR2 YSYEKL. The CDR3 contains 15 residues. Deletions cut 0 bases from V and 1 base from J, with 9 bases between. CDR3 coding DNA: TGCGCCAGCAGCCAAGATACTACCATTAACTATGGCTACACCTTC. This codes for CASSQDTTINYGYTF.

The chain employs TRBV7-9 and TRBJ1-3, with unresolved D. The length of the CDR3 is 14 residues. The V end was cut by 5 bases, the J end by 0 bases, with 8 bases between. CDR1 and CDR2 from the germline V gene are SEHNR and FQNEAQ (reference sequence). CDR3 protein: CASSAQVSGNTIYF. The CDR3 DNA reads as TGTGCCAGCAGCGCCCAGGTCTCTGGAAACACCATATATTTT.

J is TRBJ2-7 and V is TRBV30, with 7 bases identical to TRBD1. This CDR3 has 13 residues. After removal of 1 base from V and 5 bases from J, the junction contained 5 bases not matched to a gene. Germline lookup yields CDR1 GTSNPN and CDR2 SVGIG (reference sequence). CDR3 region: CAWSARQGNEQYF. The CDR3 bases are TGTGCCTGGAGTGCAAGACAGGGCAACGAGCAGTACTTC.

The rearrangement uses TRBV14 and TRBJ2-7; 9 bases agree with TRBD1. V lost 1 base to trimming and J lost 5 bases; unmatched junction nucleotides: 9. The length of the CDR3 is 16 residues. The germline V gene encodes CDR1 SGHDN and CDR2 FVKESK. CDR3 in DNA: TGTGCCAGCAGCCAAGGGTGGGGACAGGGAGTCCACGAGCAGTACTTC. It specifies CASSQGWGQGVHEQYF.

The rearrangement links TRBV4-3 to TRBJ2-5; TRBD1 is a possible D gene (5 bases). The CDR3 contains 13 residues. V lost 3 bases to trimming and J lost 3 bases, with 8 bases between them. CDR1 is LGHNA and CDR2 is YSLEER in the germline V gene. The CDR3 region is CASSQDIEETQYF. CDR3 DNA sequence: TGCGCCAGCAGCCAGGACATCGAAGAGACCCAGTACTTC.

This clone has only one observation. This chain uses TRBV7-8 with TRBJ1-2, with a possible D match to TRBD1 (5 bases). Between the trimmed V and J ends, which lost 5 bases and 5 bases, there was a span of 24 bases. CDR3 length equals 17 residues. The V gene's germline CDR1 is SGHVS and CDR2 FQNEAQ. CDR3 in amino acids: CASSPITVQGTRYGYTF. The CDR3 DNA reads TGTGCCAGCAGCCCAATAACGGTCCAGGGAACACGGTATGGCTACACCTTC.

This clone was seen only once. The chain has TRBV9 and TRBJ2-2, with unresolved D. V dropped 0 bases and J dropped 5 bases, with 5 bases sitting between them. Germline CDR1 is SGDLS and CDR2 is YYNGEE. This CDR3 has 13 amino acids. Here the CDR3 reads CASSVAVTGELFF. Here the CDR3 DNA reads TGTGCCAGCAGCGTAGCCGTTACCGGGGAGCTGTTTTTT. The complete variable domain, with remaining parts taken from reference TRBV9 and TRBJ2-2, reads DSGVTQTPKHLITATGQRVTLRCSPRSGDLSVYWYQQSLDQGLQFLIQYYNGEERAKGNILERFSAQQFPDLHSELNLSSLELGDSALYFCASSVAVTGELFFGEGSRLTVL.

This chain uses TRBV4-1 with TRBJ2-1; tentatively, D is TRBD2 (5 bases). The ends were cut back, 1 base at V and 6 bases at J, with 19 bases in the middle. This CDR3 is built from 17 residues. Germline V gene sequence: CDR1 MGHRA, CDR2 YSYEKL. The CDR3 region is CASSQVVASLGCNEQFF. CDR3 nucleotide sequence: TGCGCCAGCAGCCAAGTAGTGGCTAGCTTGGGTTGCAATGAGCAGTTCTTC.

In its sample, this clone was seen a few times. This chain links TRBV6-1 with TRBJ1-1, with TRBD1 matching over 8 bases. This CDR3 region has 14 residues. CDR1 and CDR2 from the germline V gene are MNHNS and SASEGT. V trimming: 4 bases; J trimming: 1 base; junction bases outside the gene matches: 2. CDR3 protein: CASSAGQENTEAFF. DNA of the CDR3: TGTGCCAGCAGTGCGGGACAGGAGAACACTGAAGCTTTCTTT.

The chain carries TRBV7-2 and TRBJ2-2, with unresolved D. V was pared by 6 bases and J by 4 bases, with 12 bases between. The germline V gene encodes CDR1 SGHTA and CDR2 FQGNSA. This CDR3 has 14 residues. This CDR3 is CASSAVASTGELFF. The CDR3 nucleotides are TGTGCCAGCAGTGCCGTAGCCTCCACCGGGGAGCTGTTTTTT. Variable domain in full (rest from reference TRBV7-2 and TRBJ2-2): GAGVSQSPSNKVTEKGKDVELRCDPISGHTALYWYRQSLGQGLEFLIYFQGNSAPDKSGLPSDRFSAERTGGSVSTLTIQRTQQEDSAVYLCASSAVASTGELFFGEGSRLTVL.

This clone was observed once. This chain uses TRBV10-3 with TRBJ1-6, with D possibly being TRBD1 (5 bases). V was clipped by 10 bases and J by 11 bases, with 21 bases between them. The germline CDR1 and CDR2 sequences are ENHRY and SYGVKD. CDR3 size: 14 residues. CDR3 loop: CATQPGALGAPLHF. The CDR3 bases are TGTGCCACCCAGCCTGGGGCGCTAGGGGCACCCCTCCACTTT.

This chain uses TRBV29-1 with TRBJ2-2; weak D call: TRBD2 (7 bases). Germline V lookup: CDR1 SQVTM, CDR2 ANQGSEA. The CDR3 has 13 residues. V was shortened by 5 bases and J by 4 bases, with 11 bases between the two germline ends. CDR3 loop: CSVLGGGTGELFF. In DNA, the CDR3 is TGCAGCGTTCTAGGGGGGGGCACCGGGGAGCTGTTTTTT.

This clone was counted a few times. The gene calls are TRBV7-9 and TRBJ1-1, with 8 bases identical to TRBD1. Germline-derived CDR1 and CDR2 are SEHNR and FQNEAQ (reference sequence). Unmatched junction bases numbered 6, after V lost 5 bases and J lost 4 bases. The CDR3 sequence is 14 residues long. The CDR3 sequence is CASSPGGEFTEAFF. CDR3 bases: TGTGCCAGCAGCCCAGGGGGCGAATTCACTGAAGCTTTCTTT. Full variable domain (missing parts from reference TRBV7-9 and TRBJ1-1): DTGVSQNPRHKITKRGQNVTFRCDPISEHNRLYWYRQTLGQGPEFLTYFQNEAQLEKSRLLSDRFSAERPKGSFSTLEIQRTEQGDSAMYLCASSPGGEFTEAFFGQGTRLTVV.

The chain couples TRBV5-1 to TRBJ2-3; D gene ambiguous. CDR1 and CDR2 (germline): SGHRS, YFSETQ. V was pared by 0 bases and J by 6 bases, with 8 bases between. This CDR3 has 13 amino acids. This chain's CDR3 is CASSLVEFDTQYF. CDR3 DNA: TGCGCCAGCAGCTTGGTTGAGTTCGATACGCAGTATTTT.

This chain links TRBV7-2 with TRBJ2-4, with 7 bases that match TRBD1. CDR3 length: 18 residues. Trimming took 3 bases from V and 0 from J; bases not matched to a gene: 11. CDR1 is SGHTA, CDR2 FQGNSA, per germline. CDR3 loop: CASSLDRSTGIAKNIQYF. CDR3 nucleotides: TGTGCCAGCAGCTTGGACAGGTCGACGGGGATAGCCAAAAACATTCAGTACTTC.

The gene calls are TRBV11-1 and TRBJ2-7; D call uncertain. The CDR3 loop spans 12 amino acids. Trimming took off 3 bases at V and 5 bases at J, with 8 bases between the two ends. CDR1 and CDR2 from the germline V gene are SGHAT and FQDESV (reference sequence). CDR3 bases: TGTGCCAGCAGCTTTTCAGGCGACGAGCAGTACTTC. It specifies CASSFSGDEQYF. The whole variable domain, remainder taken from reference TRBV11-1 and TRBJ2-7, is EAEVAQSPRYKITEKSQAVAFWCDPISGHATLYWYRQILGQGPELLVQFQDESVVDDSQLPKDRFSAERLKGVDSTLKIQPAELGDSAMYLCASSFSGDEQYFGPGTRLTVT.

The chain carries TRBV7-3 and TRBJ2-1; a possible D gene is TRBD1 (5 bases). V dropped 3 bases and J dropped 10 bases, with 13 bases sitting between them. CDR1 and CDR2 (germline): SGHTA, FQGTGA. CDR3 length: 13 residues. CDR3 nucleotide sequence: TGTGCCAGCAGCTTTCGATCGACAGCAGAGCAGTTCTTC. Translating gives CASSFRSTAEQFF.

The CDR3 nucleotides read TGTGCCAGCAGTGAATCCGGCAGGGAATATGGCTACACCTTC. It yields the protein CASSESGREYGYTF. The chain links TRBV25-1 to TRBJ1-2; TRBD1 is a possible D gene (5 bases). In germline, CDR1 is MGHDK, CDR2 SYGVNS. V lost 1 base to trimming and J lost 5 bases, with 11 bases between them. CDR3 size: 14 residues.

This chain links TRBV5-1 with TRBJ1-6; 7 bases match TRBD1. CDR3 length: 16 residues. Losses at the gene ends were 4 bases for V and 1 base for J; bases not matched to a gene: 5. Germline V lookup: CDR1 SGHRS, CDR2 YFSETQ. The CDR3 bases are TGCGCCAGCAGCCGACAGGGTCTTTCCTATAATTCACCCCTCCACTTT. This codes for CASSRQGLSYNSPLHF. Full variable domain (outside the CDR3, taken from reference TRBV5-1 and TRBJ1-6): KAGVTQTPRYLIKTRGQQVTLSCSPISGHRSVSWYQQTPGQGLQFLFEYFSETQRNKGNFPGRFSGRQFSNSRSEMNVSTLELGDSALYLCASSRQGLSYNSPLHFGNGTRLTVT.